The rows below give T cell receptor beta chains drawn from one sample of a study of cytomegalovirus exposure and HLA in healthy donors. Data came from immunoSEQ multiplex PCR; TCRdb stores just in-frame clones and leaves some out. The sample yields roughly 150,000 clones, 8.5% to 10% seen once. Sequencing was carried out using PBMCs. The receptors were sampled from a man aged 50 to 60 in good health and CMV-seronegative. Each CDR3 is given with its conserved first and last residue. D genes are given only for firm matches. Clone sizes are given selectively: once, few, many, or a class where the clone is expanded.

>TRBV19|TRBJ1-1|few|.
CASSIDRKNTEAFF
TGTGCCAGTAGTATAGACAGGAAGAACACTGAAGCTTTCTTT
>TRBV19|TRBJ1-2|.|TRBD1
CASSSPGQGPPNYGYTF
TGTGCCAGTAGTTCACCGGGACAGGGGCCCCCTAACTATGGCTACACCTTC
>TRBV6-5|TRBJ2-7|.|TRBD1
CASSYRPDRGEQYF
TGTGCCAGCAGTTACCGCCCGGACAGGGGCGAGCAGTACTTC
>TRBV29-1|TRBJ1-2|few|.
CSVDRGRSRGNYGYTF
TGCAGCGTCGACCGGGGGAGGTCGCGGGGGAACTATGGCTACACCTTC
>TRBV30|TRBJ2-7|few|TRBD1
CAWTGTGVSYEQYF
TGTGCCTGGACCGGGACAGGAGTTTCCTACGAGCAGTACTTC
>TRBV7-3|TRBJ2-1|.|TRBD2
CASSLLGLAGVNEQFF
TGTGCCAGCAGTCTTTTAGGACTAGCGGGAGTAAATGAGCAGTTCTTC
>TRBV6-1|TRBJ2-1|.|TRBD1
CASSEARDRELGEQFF
TGTGCCAGCAGTGAAGCCCGGGACAGGGAACTGGGTGAGCAGTTCTTC
>TRBV11-2|TRBJ2-1|few|.
CASSLDRDNEQFF
TGTGCCAGCAGCTTAGATCGGGACAATGAGCAGTTCTTC
>TRBV5-1|TRBJ2-1|.|.
CASSLRGVGAGSSEQFF
TGCGCCAGCAGCCTACGGGGTGTTGGGGCGGGATCGAGTGAGCAGTTCTTC
>TRBV7-7|TRBJ2-5|.|.
CASSPSGNSETQYF
TGTGCTAGCAGCCCCTCAGGGAATTCGGAGACCCAGTACTTC
>TRBV7-3|TRBJ2-3|.|.
CASSAEGRGSTDTQYF
TGTGCCAGCAGCGCAGAGGGCCGTGGGAGCACAGATACGCAGTATTTT
>TRBV5-1|TRBJ2-2|.|.
CASSSRAERGTGELFF
TGCGCCAGCAGTAGCAGGGCCGAACGCGGCACCGGGGAGCTGTTTTTT
>TRBV7-8|TRBJ2-1|few|.
CASRGGTGNEQFF
TGTGCCAGCAGAGGCGGCACCGGCAATGAGCAGTTCTTC
>TRBV2|TRBJ2-1|few|TRBD2
CASTAQELAFNEQFF
TGTGCCAGCACGGCCCAGGAACTAGCGTTCAATGAGCAGTTCTTC
>TRBV7-3|TRBJ2-7|few|.
CASSLTGGLSGEQYF
TGTGCCAGCAGCTTAACTGGGGGCCTCTCGGGCGAGCAGTACTTC
>TRBV29-1|TRBJ2-6|.|.
CSVEDPILAANVLTF
TGCAGCGTTGAAGACCCCATCTTAGCAGCCAACGTCCTGACTTTC
>TRBV6-5|TRBJ2-7|few|TRBD1
CASGKGQGASYEQYF
TGTGCCAGCGGGAAGGGGCAGGGGGCCTCCTACGAGCAGTACTTC
>TRBV7-7|TRBJ2-1|.|TRBD2
CASSRLGAGYNEQFF
TGTGCCAGCAGCCGGCTAGGAGCGGGATACAATGAGCAGTTCTTC
>TRBV2|TRBJ1-4|.|.
CASNGVRDEKLFF
TGTGCCAGCAATGGGGTGAGGGATGAAAAACTGTTTTTT
>TRBV2|TRBJ1-1|few|TRBD1
CASRDRGREAFF
TGTGCCAGCAGGGACAGGGGTAGGGAAGCTTTCTTT
>TRBV7-9|TRBJ2-1|few|TRBD2
CASSPNLAGTNEQFF
TGTGCCAGCAGCCCGAACCTAGCGGGGACCAATGAGCAGTTCTTC
>TRBV30|TRBJ1-4|few|TRBD1
CAWESTGGLREKLFF
TGTGCCTGGGAATCTACAGGGGGTCTACGTGAAAAACTGTTTTTT
>TRBV5-1|TRBJ2-5|few|TRBD2
CASSLGGGQETQYF
TGCGCCAGCAGCTTGGGCGGGGGCCAAGAGACCCAGTACTTC
>TRBV18|TRBJ2-7|.|TRBD1
CASSPGTGSSYEQYF
TGTGCCAGCTCACCAGGGACAGGGAGCTCCTACGAGCAGTACTTC
>TRBV30|TRBJ1-4|few|.
CAWSPKLEKLFF
TGTGCCTGGAGTCCGAAACTGGAAAAACTGTTTTTT
>TRBV7-9|TRBJ1-2|.|.
CASSLPREKHSGYTF
TGTGCCAGCAGCTTACCACGTGAGAAGCATAGTGGCTACACCTTC
>TRBV30|TRBJ2-3|many|.
CAWRAVPDTQYF
TGTGCCTGGAGAGCTGTCCCAGATACGCAGTATTTT
>TRBV15|TRBJ2-7|.|.
CATSRDQLSSYEQYF
TGTGCCACCAGCAGAGACCAGTTGTCCTCCTACGAGCAGTACTTC
>TRBV6-6|TRBJ1-5|.|.
CASSQPLLEPQHF
TGTGCCAGCAGTCAGCCCCTTCTAGAGCCCCAGCATTTT
>TRBV28|TRBJ1-4|.|.
CASSLGQEAKLFF
TGTGCCAGCAGTTTAGGTCAGGAGGCAAAACTGTTTTTT
>TRBV10-1|TRBJ1-6|.|.
CASSDHRISNSPLHF
TGCGCCAGCAGTGATCACAGGATTTCCAATTCACCCCTCCACTTT
>TRBV28|TRBJ2-4|few|.
CASTLSRTGLAQQDF
TGTGCCAGCACCCTATCTCGTACAGGGTTAGCCCAGCAGGACTTC
>TRBV5-4|TRBJ2-7|few|TRBD2
CASSFGVSGRSYEQYF
TGTGCCAGCAGCTTCGGTGTCAGCGGGAGGTCCTACGAGCAGTACTTC
>TRBV2|TRBJ2-7|.|.
CASSEMGYEQYF
TGTGCCAGCAGTGAAATGGGCTACGAGCAGTACTTC
>TRBV5-1|TRBJ2-7|few|.
CASSLGLASSYEQYF
TGCGCCAGCAGCTTGGGGCTAGCGAGCTCCTACGAGCAGTACTTC
>TRBV7-2|TRBJ2-1|once|TRBD2
CASSWGLAGALGYNEQFF
TGTGCCAGCAGCTGGGGACTAGCAGGCGCGTTAGGCTACAATGAGCAGTTCTTC
>TRBV29-1|TRBJ2-3|few|.
CSVELGLDTQYF
TGCAGCGTTGAATTGGGCCTAGATACGCAGTATTTT
>TRBV7-9|TRBJ2-4|few|TRBD1
CASSSKGADIQYF
TGTGCCAGCAGCTCTAAGGGGGCTGACATTCAGTACTTC
>TRBV10-3|TRBJ1-5|few|TRBD1
CAISEGPGQGGQPQHF
TGTGCCATCAGTGAGGGCCCGGGACAGGGAGGTCAGCCCCAGCATTTT
>TRBV9|TRBJ2-3|few|.
CASSVAQGQDTQYF
TGTGCCAGCAGCGTCGCCCAGGGGCAAGATACGCAGTATTTT
>TRBV27|TRBJ2-1|many|TRBD1
CASRRTGDYNEQFF
TGTGCCAGCAGAAGGACAGGGGACTACAATGAGCAGTTCTTC
>TRBV28|TRBJ2-1|.|TRBD2
CASTLIAGEAYNEQFF
TGTGCCAGCACCTTAATAGCGGGAGAGGCTTACAATGAGCAGTTCTTC
>TRBV27|TRBJ1-5|few|.
CASSAVGTLDQPQHF
TGTGCCAGCAGTGCCGTAGGGACACTGGATCAGCCCCAGCATTTT
>TRBV6-4|TRBJ1-5|.|.
CASSDPPEGIQPQHF
TGTGCCAGCAGTGACCCCCCAGAGGGAATTCAGCCCCAGCATTTT
>TRBV5-1|TRBJ1-5|.|TRBD1
CASRETGGWGQPQHF
TGCGCCAGCAGAGAGACAGGGGGCTGGGGTCAGCCCCAGCATTTT
>TRBV5-6|TRBJ1-1|few|TRBD1
CASSWTTGGAFF
TGTGCCAGCAGCTGGACGACAGGGGGAGCTTTCTTT
>TRBV21-1|TRBJ2-2|.|.
CASSGPPEGVLNTGELFF
TGTGCCAGCAGCGGGCCCCCCGAGGGGGTTCTGAACACCGGGGAGCTGTTTTTT
>TRBV6-5|TRBJ1-6|.|.
CAIGGGNGSPLHF
TGTGCCATCGGGGGGGGGAACGGTTCACCCCTCCACTTT
>TRBV6-5|TRBJ2-7|few|TRBD2
CASSYSGTSDHEQYF
TGTGCCAGCAGTTACTCCGGGACTAGCGACCACGAGCAGTACTTC
>TRBV9|TRBJ2-2|.|TRBD1
CASSASGQGYTGELFF
TGTGCCAGCAGCGCATCCGGACAGGGATACACCGGGGAGCTGTTTTTT
>TRBV6-1|TRBJ1-1|.|.
CASRREINTEAFF
TGTGCCAGCAGACGGGAAATCAACACTGAAGCTTTCTTT
>TRBV19|TRBJ2-2|few|TRBD2
CASSMGGGHTGELFF
TGTGCCAGTAGTATGGGCGGGGGGCACACCGGGGAGCTGTTTTTT
>TRBV5-1|TRBJ2-7|.|TRBD1
CASSLGQGGYEQYF
TGCGCCAGCAGCTTGGGACAGGGTGGCTACGAGCAGTACTTC
>TRBV30|TRBJ2-3|few|TRBD1
CAWNRDRGNTQYF
TGTGCCTGGAACCGGGACAGGGGTAATACGCAGTATTTT
>TRBV7-9|TRBJ2-5|.|TRBD2
CASSFISQGGSGETQYF
TGTGCCAGCAGCTTCATATCGCAAGGCGGGAGCGGCGAGACCCAGTACTTC
>TRBV2|TRBJ1-5|medium-sized|TRBD1
CASSGPGQTSGQPQHF
TGTGCCAGCAGCGGACCGGGACAGACCTCCGGTCAGCCCCAGCATTTT
>TRBV7-6|TRBJ2-3|.|TRBD2
CASSLGLAGGTDTQYF
TGTGCCAGCAGCTTAGGGCTAGCGGGGGGCACAGATACGCAGTATTTT